A single sample gave rise to the 8 T cell receptor beta chains below, sequenced in a study of CD4 and CD8 cells across lung adenocarcinoma regions. TCRdb re-called the PCR reads through MiXCR, storing one row per CDR3 protein. The sample yields some 25,000 distinct CDR3 sequences, about 50% seen once. Input material: CD8+ T cells from the center of a lung tumor. These receptors were taken from a male donor with lung adenocarcinoma. The CD4 and CD8 labels of this study may be unreliable.

This clonotype was observed a few times. V is TRBV15 and J is TRBJ2-5, with D possibly being TRBD1 (5 bases). The better agreement between TRBJ2-1 and the DNA end casts doubt on the J call. Germline CDR1 and CDR2: LNHNV and YYDKDF (reference sequence). The CDR3 sequence is 14 residues long. The CDR3 DNA follows: TGTGCCACCAGCAGAGATATCAGGGCGAATGAGCAGTTCTTC. Its protein product is CATSRDIRANEQFF.

The chain is built from TRBV27 and TRBJ1-2; a weak D match, TRBD1 (5 bases). V lost 6 bases and J 5 bases, leaving 19 bases between the germline ends. The CDR3 loop spans 15 amino acids. Per germline, CDR1 MNHEY and CDR2 SMNVEV (reference sequence). CDR3 in amino acids: CASSTGEAGLYGYTF. CDR3 nucleotides: TGTGCCAGCAGCACAGGAGAAGCTGGGTTGTATGGCTACACCTTC.

As concerns this clonotype: Since a much larger clone is just one base distant, this may be a read error. The rearrangement links TRBV4-1 to TRBJ2-1, with no clear D. In germline, CDR1 is MGHRA, CDR2 YSYEKL. CDR3 length: 14 amino acids. Trimming removed 1 base from V and 10 bases from J, with 14 bases in between. In DNA, the CDR3 is TGCGCCAGCAGCCAAGGAGTGGACCTACGGGAGCAGTTCTTC. Its translation is CASSQGVDLREQFF.

This clonotype was found many times. V gene TRBV27 combines with J gene TRBJ1-1; possible D gene TRBD1, 6 bases. Germline V CDR1 and CDR2: MNHEY, SMNVEV (reference sequence). Trimming took 4 bases from V and 6 from J, leaving 15 bases between them. CDR3 length: 14 amino acids. The CDR3 nucleotides read TGTGCCAGCAGTTCCCAGGGGAGGGATTCTGAAGCTTTCTTT. This codes for CASSSQGRDSEAFF.

This clonotype turned up a few times. The CDR3 protein is CASSERSGGRSEQFF. The CDR3 DNA reads as TGTGCCAGCAGTGAAAGGAGTGGCGGGAGGTCTGAGCAGTTCTTC. The chain has TRBV6-1 and TRBJ2-1, with 8 bases aligning to TRBD2. V was clipped by 2 bases and J by 9 bases; unmatched bases: 9. CDR1 and CDR2 (germline): MNHNS, SASEGT. The CDR3 loop spans 15 amino acids.

Concerning this clonotype: The junction differs from germline at one of its ends, possibly a read error. CDR3 sequence reads: CSTGHGAGDQDTQYF. CDR3 in DNA: TGCTCCACGGGGCACGGCGCCGGCGACCAAGATACCCAGTACTTC. The rearrangement uses TRBV4-1 and TRBJ2-3; D tentatively reads TRBD1 or TRBD2 (5 bases each). The J call is uncertain, as TRBJ2-5 better fits the DNA end. CDR3 length equals 15 residues. Germline V gene data show CDR1 as MGHRA and CDR2 as YSYEKL.

In its sample, this clonotype was seen a few times. The CDR3 sequence is CASFGRGLRSAGNTIYF. DNA for the CDR3: TGCGCCTCCTTCGGCAGGGGGTTAAGGAGCGCTGGAAACACCATATATTTT. The chain combines TRBV23-1 with TRBJ1-3, with TRBD1 matching over 7 bases. TRBV23-1 is given ORF status, its function remaining uncertain. Trimming at V came to 11 bases and at J to 2 bases, leaving 18 bases not matched to a gene. The CDR3 is 17 residues long.

This clonotype appeared a few times. The chain links TRBV10-2 to TRBJ2-1; 13 positions agree with TRBD2. V shed 7 bases, J shed 8 bases, and the junction held 11 bases outside the gene matches. Germline values: CDR1 WSHSY, CDR2 SAAADI. CDR3 size: 16 residues. The CDR3 DNA follows: TGCGCCAGCATAGGACTAGCGGGAGTACTCAGCGATGAGCAGTTCTTC. Translation gives CASIGLAGVLSDEQFF.